A single sample is the source of the 13 T cell receptor beta chains below, sequenced in a study of early T cells in non-severe SARS-CoV-2 infection. One entry per CDR3 protein results from TCRdb running MiXCR on the 5' RACE reads. The sample lists 60,000 or so distinct CDR3 sequences, around an eighth occurring once. The sample consisted of whole blood. Source of these receptors: an adult who was a healthcare worker with PCR-confirmed SARS-CoV-2 infection or an uninfected control (not recorded which).

This clonotype was recorded at least ten times. J is TRBJ2-2 and V is TRBV20-1; 7 nucleotides agree with TRBD2. Germline CDR1 is DFQATT and CDR2 is SNEGSKA (reference sequence). The trim removed 6 bases at V and 5 bases at J, leaving 12 bases unmatched. The CDR3 loop spans 15 amino acids. The CDR3 region has the DNA TGCAGTGCGAAGCGGGGTTCCCTAGGGACCGGGGAGCTGTTTTTT. Its translation: CSAKRGSLGTGELFF.

At least ten counts were recorded for this clonotype. The gene calls are TRBV20-1 and TRBJ1-5, with D perhaps matching TRBD1 (6 bases). Germline V lookup: CDR1 DFQATT, CDR2 SNEGSKA (reference sequence). The length of the CDR3 is 15 residues. With 3 bases removed from V and 4 bases from J, the gap between germline ends came to 16 bases. The chain's CDR3 is CSASRARDINQPQHF. Here the CDR3 DNA reads TGCAGTGCTAGTAGGGCCCGGGACATTAATCAGCCCCAGCATTTT.

This clonotype was detected ten times or more. The rearrangement uses TRBV7-9 and TRBJ2-7; D may be TRBD1 or TRBD2 (5 bases each). The CDR3 has 12 amino acids. V lost 9 bases and J lost 0, with 9 bases in between. Germline assignment: CDR1 SEHNR and CDR2 FQNEAQ (reference sequence). The CDR3 region is CASGDGSYEQYF. The CDR3 coding sequence is TGTGCCAGTGGGGACGGCTCCTACGAGCAGTACTTC.

Details on this clonotype: The junction departs from the called germline gene at one end, perhaps through a read error. The chain uses TRBV28 and TRBJ2-3; D gene unclear. This CDR3 has 17 amino acids. Germline-derived CDR1 and CDR2 are MDHEN and SYDVKM. The DNA for the CDR3 is TGTGCCGGCAGCCCCCTAAAAGGTAGCACATACACAGATACGCAGTATTTT. Residues: CAGSPLKGSTYTDTQYF.

This clonotype was recorded at least ten times. The J gene is TRBJ1-2, the V gene TRBV5-1; D not certain. The CDR3 spans 13 residues. The V end was cut by 0 bases, the J end by 0 bases, with 3 bases between. Looked up from germline, CDR1 is SGHRS and CDR2 is YFSETQ. In DNA form, the CDR3 reads TGCGCCAGCAGCTTGGAGGCTAACTATGGCTACACCTTC. Amino acid sequence: CASSLEANYGYTF.

Many counts were recorded for this clonotype. This sequence joins TRBV7-3 and TRBJ2-3; possible D gene TRBD2, 6 bases. Germline V gene lookup returns CDR1 SGHTA and CDR2 FQGTGA. Trimming cost V 5 bases and J 3 bases, with 9 bases left between them. The CDR3 consists of 13 residues. The CDR3 here is CASSPRGTDTQYF. The DNA of the CDR3 is TGTGCCAGCAGCCCCCGGGGGACAGATACGCAGTATTTT.

This clonotype was observed many times. The genes are TRBV10-3 and TRBJ2-5, with TRBD1 matching over 7 bases. The trim removed 6 bases at V and 4 bases at J, leaving 8 bases unmatched. From germline, CDR1 is ENHRY and CDR2 SYGVKD. This CDR3 spans 14 amino acids. The CDR3 protein is CAISLGQAGETQYF. The CDR3 bases are TGTGCCATCAGCCTTGGACAGGCGGGAGAGACCCAGTACTTC.

This sequence joins TRBV6-6 and TRBJ2-1, with 7 positions matching TRBD2. Looked up from germline, CDR1 is MNHNY and CDR2 is SVGAGI (reference sequence). The CDR3 totals 16 residues. V shed 4 bases, J shed 1 base, and the junction held 7 bases outside the gene matches. This CDR3 reads CASSLTSGISYNEQFF. DNA for the CDR3: TGTGCCAGCAGTTTGACCAGCGGGATTTCCTACAATGAGCAGTTCTTC.

This clonotype was recorded at least ten times. CDR3: CASSSRLAGGRLTSTDTQYF. The CDR3 bases are TGTGCCAGCAGCTCAAGACTAGCGGGAGGGCGGTTGACTAGCACAGATACGCAGTATTTT. V is TRBV7-3 and J is TRBJ2-3, with 14 bases identical to TRBD2. The J segment lost 0 bases and the V segment lost 4 bases, leaving 12 bases of the junction unmatched. The CDR3 consists of 20 residues. Germline loops: CDR1 SGHTA, CDR2 FQGTGA.

The V gene is TRBV7-2, the J gene TRBJ1-4; a possible D gene is TRBD1 (6 bases). Germline V CDR1 and CDR2: SGHTA, FQGNSA. This CDR3 has 14 amino acids. Trimming left V 4 bases short and J 8 bases short, with 14 bases between. CDR3 nucleotide sequence: TGTGCCAGCAGCTCCTACAGGGTCGGAGAAAAACTGTTTTTT. Translated: CASSSYRVGEKLFF.

The chain joins TRBV6-5 to TRBJ2-2; tentatively, D is TRBD2 (5 bases). The V end was cut by 7 bases, the J end by 5 bases, with 11 bases between. Germline CDR1 and CDR2: MNHEY and SVGAGI. This CDR3 has 13 amino acids. In DNA, the CDR3 is TGTGCCAGCACGAGGACGGGGACCGGGGAGCTGTTTTTT. Translating it yields CASTRTGTGELFF.

This clonotype was observed many times. The chain couples TRBV12-3 or TRBV12-4 to TRBJ2-7; the D gene could be TRBD1 or TRBD2 (5 bases each). The CDR3 consists of 12 residues. With 8 bases removed from V and 2 bases from J, the gap between germline ends came to 10 bases. The CDR3 here is CASRDQTYEQYF. The CDR3 DNA sequence: TGTGCCAGCCGGGACCAAACCTACGAGCAGTACTTC.

CDR3 nucleotide sequence: TGCAGCGCGTACAGGGGAAGTGCGCCTGAAGCTTTCTTT. Translated: CSAYRGSAPEAFF. This chain links TRBV29-1 with TRBJ1-1; 7 nucleotides line up with TRBD1. Trimming removed 7 bases from V and 6 bases from J; junction bases left unmatched: 11. The CDR3 consists of 13 residues. Per the germline V gene, CDR1 is SQVTM and CDR2 is ANQGSEA. Based on the CDR3 plus reference TRBV29-1 and TRBJ1-1, the full variable domain is SAVISQKPSRDICQRGTSLTIQCQVDSQVTMMFWYRQQPGQSLTLIATANQGSEATYESGFVIDKFPISRPNLTFSTLTVSNMSPEDSSIYLCSAYRGSAPEAFFGQGTRLTVV.